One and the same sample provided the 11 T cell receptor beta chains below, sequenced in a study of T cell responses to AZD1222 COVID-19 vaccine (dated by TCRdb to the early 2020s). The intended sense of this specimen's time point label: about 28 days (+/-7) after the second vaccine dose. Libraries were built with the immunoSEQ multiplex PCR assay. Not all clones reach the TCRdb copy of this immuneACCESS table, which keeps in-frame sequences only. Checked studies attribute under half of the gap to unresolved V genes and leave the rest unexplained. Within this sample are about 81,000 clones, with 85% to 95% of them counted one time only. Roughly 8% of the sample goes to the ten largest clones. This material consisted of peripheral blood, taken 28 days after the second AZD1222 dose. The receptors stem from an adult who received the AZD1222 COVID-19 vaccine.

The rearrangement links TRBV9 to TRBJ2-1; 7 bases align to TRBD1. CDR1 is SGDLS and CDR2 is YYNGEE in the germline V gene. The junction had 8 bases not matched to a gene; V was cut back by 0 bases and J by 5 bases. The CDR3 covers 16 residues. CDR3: CASSVGNRGPDNEQFF. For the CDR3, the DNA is TGTGCCAGCAGCGTAGGAAACAGGGGCCCCGACAATGAGCAGTTCTTC.

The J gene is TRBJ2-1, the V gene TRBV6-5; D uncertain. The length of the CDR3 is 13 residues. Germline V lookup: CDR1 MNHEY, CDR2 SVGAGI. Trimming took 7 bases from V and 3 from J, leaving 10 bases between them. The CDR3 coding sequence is TGTGCCAGCATCTGGAACGGCTACAATGAGCAGTTCTTC. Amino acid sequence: CASIWNGYNEQFF.

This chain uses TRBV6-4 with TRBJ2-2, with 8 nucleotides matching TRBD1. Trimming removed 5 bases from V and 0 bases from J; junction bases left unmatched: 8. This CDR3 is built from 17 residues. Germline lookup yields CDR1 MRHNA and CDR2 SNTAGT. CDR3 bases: TGTGCCAGCAGTAGGGCCGGGACAGGCTCGAACACCGGGGAGCTGTTTTTT. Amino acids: CASSRAGTGSNTGELFF.

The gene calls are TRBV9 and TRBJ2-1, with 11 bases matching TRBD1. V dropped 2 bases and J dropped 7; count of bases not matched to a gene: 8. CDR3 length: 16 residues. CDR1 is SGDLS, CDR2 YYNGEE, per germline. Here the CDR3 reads CASSVSGQGDGNEQFF. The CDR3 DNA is TGTGCCAGCAGCGTCTCGGGACAGGGGGACGGGAATGAGCAGTTCTTC.

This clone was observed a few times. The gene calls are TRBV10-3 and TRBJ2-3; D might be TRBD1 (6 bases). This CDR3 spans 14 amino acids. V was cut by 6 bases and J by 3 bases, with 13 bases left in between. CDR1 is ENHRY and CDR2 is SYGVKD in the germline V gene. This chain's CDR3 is CAIREKGGTDTQYF. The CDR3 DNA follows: TGTGCCATCAGGGAGAAAGGGGGTACAGATACGCAGTATTTT.

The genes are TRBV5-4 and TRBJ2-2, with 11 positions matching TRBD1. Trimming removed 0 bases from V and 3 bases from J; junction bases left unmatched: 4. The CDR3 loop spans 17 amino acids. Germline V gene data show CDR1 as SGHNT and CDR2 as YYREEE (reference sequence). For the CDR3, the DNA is TGTGCCAGCAGCTTGGGTGTGGACAGGGGGCACACCGGGGAGCTGTTTTTT. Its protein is CASSLGVDRGHTGELFF.

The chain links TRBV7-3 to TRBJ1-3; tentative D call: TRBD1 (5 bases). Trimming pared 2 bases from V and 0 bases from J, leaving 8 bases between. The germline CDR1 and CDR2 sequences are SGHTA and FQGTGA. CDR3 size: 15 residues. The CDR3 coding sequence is TGTGCCAGCAGCTTATGGAGGGGCTCTGGAAACACCATATATTTT. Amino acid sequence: CASSLWRGSGNTIYF. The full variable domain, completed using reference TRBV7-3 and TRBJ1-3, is GAGVSQTPSNKVTEKGKYVELRCDPISGHTALYWYRQSLGQGPEFLIYFQGTGAADDSGLPNDRFFAVRPEGSVSTLKIQRTERGDSAVYLCASSLWRGSGNTIYFGEGSWLTVV.

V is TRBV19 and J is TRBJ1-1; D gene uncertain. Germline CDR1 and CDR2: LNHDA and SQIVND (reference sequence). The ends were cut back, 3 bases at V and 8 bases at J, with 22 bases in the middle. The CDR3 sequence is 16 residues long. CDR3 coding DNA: TGTGCCAGTAGTATTGCGATTGGGAGCGGTTTGTCCGAAGCTTTCTTT. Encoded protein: CASSIAIGSGLSEAFF.

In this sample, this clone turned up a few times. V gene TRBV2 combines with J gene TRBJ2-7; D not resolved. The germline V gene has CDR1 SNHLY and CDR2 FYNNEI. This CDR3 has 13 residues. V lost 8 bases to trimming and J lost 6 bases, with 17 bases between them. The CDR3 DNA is TGTGCCAGCTCCGTCCATCCTGGTTCCGAGCAGTACTTC. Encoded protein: CASSVHPGSEQYF.

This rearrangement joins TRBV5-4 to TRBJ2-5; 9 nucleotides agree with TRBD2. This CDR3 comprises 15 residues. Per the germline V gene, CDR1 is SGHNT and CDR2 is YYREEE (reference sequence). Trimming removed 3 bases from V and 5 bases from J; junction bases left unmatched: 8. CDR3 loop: CASSSLAGGDETQYF. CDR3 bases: TGTGCCAGCAGCTCCCTGGCGGGAGGGGATGAGACCCAGTACTTC.

In DNA, the CDR3 is TGTGCCAGCAGCCCGAGTTGGGGTGACTATGGCTACACCTTC. This codes for CASSPSWGDYGYTF. The gene calls are TRBV7-2 and TRBJ1-2; D is uncertain. The CDR3 has 14 residues. Trimming cost V 5 bases and J 3 bases, with 13 bases left between them. Germline values: CDR1 SGHTA, CDR2 FQGNSA.